This T cell receptor (beta chain) was retrieved from a study of graft-versus-host responses after intestinal transplantation. The study, taken as a whole, reports: Among recipient marrow samples, GvH clones were found; some appeared first in ileum or blood.

Plating combined some 200,000 CFSE-labeled responder cells with some 200,000 irradiated, violet-dye-labeled stimulator cells. TCRdb's table, derived via immunoSEQ multiplex PCR, lists solely in-frame clones and lacks some. The table lists about 15,000 clones, less than 50% of them singletons, with roughly 3.6% in the top ten. The length of the CDR3 is 14 residues. Looked up from germline, CDR1 is MGHRA and CDR2 is YSYEKL. With V trimmed by 4 bases and J by 11 bases, 9 bases remained unmatched. The material was alloreactive CD8+ T cells from a mixed lymphocyte reaction culture, obtained before intestinal transplant. Subset here: CFSE-low proliferating T cells sorted from approximately 6-day pre-transplant mixed lymphocyte reaction (GvH or HvG direction). The source is a human patient who received an intestinal transplant. The V gene is TRBV4-1, the J gene TRBJ2-5; 11 bases line up with TRBD1. The CDR3 coding sequence is TGCGCCAGCAGCCCGGGACAGGGGGGGTGGGAGCAGTACTTC. Translated, it gives CASSPGQGGWEQYF.